This T cell receptor beta chain is from a study of identical twins. This clonotype was detected only a few times. Its antigen is as yet unknown. TCRdb used MiXCR to reprocess the 5' RACE reads, holding one entry per CDR3 protein. The sample carries about 430,000 distinct CDR3 sequences, 15% to 20% recorded once. Overall study findings and caveats: Insertions were fewer in abundant cord blood beta clonotypes, whereas memory repertoires showed none of this pattern. A partial confounding effect on zero-insertion analyses could come from invariant MAIT and iNKT cells. Weaker excess twin sharing was observed in beta out-of-frame sequences.

The CDR3 spans 18 residues. Unmatched junction bases numbered 9, after V lost 4 bases and J lost 0 bases. Germline CDR1 MNHEY, CDR2 SVGEGT. The sequencing sample was made of naive T cells sorted from blood. This receptor was obtained from a man aged 50 or older in good health. The chain combines TRBV6-2 or TRBV6-3 with TRBJ2-2, with TRBD2 matching over 9 bases. The CDR3 reads CASSSYLAGHTNTGELFF. Written as DNA, the CDR3 is TGTGCCAGCAGTTCGTATCTAGCGGGGCACACGAACACCGGGGAGCTGTTTTTT.